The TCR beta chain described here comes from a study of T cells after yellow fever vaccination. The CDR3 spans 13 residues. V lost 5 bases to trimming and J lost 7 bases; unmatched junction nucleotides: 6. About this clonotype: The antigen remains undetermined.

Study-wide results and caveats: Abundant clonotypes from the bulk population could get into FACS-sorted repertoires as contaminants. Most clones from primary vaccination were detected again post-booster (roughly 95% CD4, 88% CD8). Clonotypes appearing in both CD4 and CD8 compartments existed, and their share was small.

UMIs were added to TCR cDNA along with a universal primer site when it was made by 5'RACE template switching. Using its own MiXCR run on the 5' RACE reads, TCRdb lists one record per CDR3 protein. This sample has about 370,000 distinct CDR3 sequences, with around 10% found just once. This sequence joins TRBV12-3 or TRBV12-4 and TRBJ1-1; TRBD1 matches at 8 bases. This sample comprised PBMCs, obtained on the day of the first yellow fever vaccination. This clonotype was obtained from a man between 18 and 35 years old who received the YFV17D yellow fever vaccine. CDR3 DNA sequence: TGTGCCAGCAGTGACCGACAGGGGTTTGAAGCTTTCTTT. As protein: CASSDRQGFEAFF.